This entry lists 10 T cell receptor beta chains sequenced from one sample in a study of early T cells in non-severe SARS-CoV-2 infection. TCRdb re-called the 5' RACE reads through MiXCR, storing one row per CDR3 protein. The sample has 50,000 to 80,000 distinct CDR3 sequences, 8% to 9% seen once. The sequencing used whole blood, collected at baseline. The receptors originated from an adult who was a healthcare worker with PCR-confirmed SARS-CoV-2 infection or an uninfected control (not recorded which).

This clonotype was found many times. The V and J genes are TRBV6-2 or TRBV6-3 and TRBJ2-5, with D perhaps being TRBD1 or TRBD2 (5 bases each). The CDR3 contains 14 residues. V was cut by 6 bases and J by 4 bases, with 15 bases left in between. Germline values: CDR1 MNHEY, CDR2 SVGEGT. CDR3 sequence (DNA): TGTGCCAGCAGCCAACGGGGCGGAGGAGAGACCCAGTACTTC. As protein: CASSQRGGGETQYF.

The chain is built from TRBV2 and TRBJ2-5; D call uncertain. The germline V gene encodes CDR1 SNHLY and CDR2 FYNNEI. V was shortened by 3 bases and J by 5 bases, with 10 bases between the two germline ends. This CDR3 is built from 13 residues. The CDR3 reads CASSDVGGETQYF. The DNA of the CDR3 is TGTGCCAGCAGTGATGTGGGTGGGGAGACCCAGTACTTC.

This clonotype was detected many times. The chain has TRBV7-8 and TRBJ2-7; D not resolved. This CDR3 has 12 amino acids. Trimming removed 2 bases at V and 3 bases at J, with 5 bases between. The germline V gene has CDR1 SGHVS and CDR2 FQNEAQ. CDR3: CASSLSYYEQYF. The CDR3 coding sequence is TGTGCCAGCAGCTTAAGCTACTACGAGCAGTACTTC.

This clonotype was seen only a few times. The chain joins TRBV18 to TRBJ2-5, with 10 bases identical to TRBD1. The CDR3 loop spans 14 amino acids. The junction had 2 bases not matched to a gene; V was cut back by 2 bases and J by 5 bases. Germline-derived CDR1 and CDR2 are KGHSH and LQKENI. For the CDR3, the DNA is TGTGCCAGCTCACCAGGGACAGGGGAGGAGACCCAGTACTTC. Translation: CASSPGTGEETQYF.

This clonotype was found many times. The chain joins TRBV11-2 to TRBJ1-1, with a tentative D call TRBD1 (5 bases). Trimming cost V 5 bases and J 0 bases, with 16 bases left between them. CDR1 and CDR2 (germline): SGHAT, FQNNGV. CDR3 length equals 16 residues. CDR3 amino acids: CASSALGAGMNTEAFF. The CDR3, as DNA: TGTGCCAGCAGCGCCCTCGGGGCGGGGATGAACACTGAAGCTTTCTTT.

This chain uses TRBV20-1 with TRBJ1-3; D is perhaps TRBD1 (5 bases). The length of the CDR3 is 12 residues. Deletions cut 5 bases from V and 7 bases from J, with 12 bases between. CDR1 DFQATT and CDR2 SNEGSKA come from the germline V gene (reference sequence). CDR3 sequence (DNA): TGCAGTGCTGGGACGGTTACTAACACCATATATTTT. Translation: CSAGTVTNTIYF.

The sample holds many counts of this clonotype. This rearrangement joins TRBV4-3 to TRBJ2-2, with D unresolved. This CDR3 contains 15 residues. Germline V CDR1 and CDR2: LGHNA, YSLEER. V was shortened by 4 bases and J by 2 bases, with 11 bases between the two germline ends. The CDR3 loop reads CASSPIWGNTGELFF. The DNA for the CDR3 is TGCGCCAGCAGCCCCATTTGGGGTAACACCGGGGAGCTGTTTTTT.

This clonotype was counted a few times. This chain's CDR3 is CASSPGQFADVAEAFF. CDR3 coding DNA: TGTGCCAGCAGCCCCGGACAATTCGCGGATGTAGCTGAAGCTTTCTTT. V usage is TRBV7-9 and J usage is TRBJ1-1; D is perhaps TRBD1 (5 bases). The CDR3 contains 16 residues. The V end lost 5 bases, the J end lost 6 bases, and 22 bases lay between the germline ends. In germline, CDR1 is SEHNR, CDR2 FQNEAQ (reference sequence).

The chain is built from TRBV7-9 and TRBJ1-1; D is ambiguous. Trimming took off 3 bases at V and 7 bases at J, with 6 bases between the two ends. The CDR3 runs 11 residues. Germline CDR1 SEHNR, CDR2 FQNEAQ (reference sequence). CDR3 DNA: TGTGCCAGCAGCTTGACCATTGAAGCTTTCTTT. It codes for CASSLTIEAFF.

The sample holds many counts of this clonotype. The chain couples TRBV29-1 to TRBJ2-7, with D perhaps matching TRBD1 (6 bases). V was shortened by 6 bases and J by 6 bases, with 12 bases between the two germline ends. Germline CDR1 SQVTM, CDR2 ANQGSEA. The CDR3 has 11 amino acids. CDR3 sequence reads: CSVKTGSEQYF. CDR3 nucleotide sequence: TGCAGCGTCAAAACAGGGTCCGAGCAGTACTTC.